This entry lists 8 T cell receptor beta chains sequenced from one sample in a study of T cell responses to AZD1222 COVID-19 vaccine. Assay used: immunoSEQ multiplex PCR; TCRdb lists only in-frame clones, some missing. The repertoire holds tens of thousands of clones, around nine tenths seen once, with around 4.9% in the top ten. Sequencing was performed on peripheral blood, taken on day 0 of AZD1222 vaccination. The receptors derive from an adult in good health.

This chain joins TRBV6-5 and TRBJ2-3, with no clear D. Deletions cut 10 bases from V and 0 bases from J, with 14 bases between. The CDR3 sequence is 14 residues long. Germline V gives CDR1 MNHEY, CDR2 SVGAGI. The CDR3 DNA sequence: TGTGCCACCAGCCGGCGTAGAAGCACAGATACGCAGTATTTT. It encodes CATSRRRSTDTQYF.

V and J are TRBV5-1 and TRBJ2-2; the match to TRBD1 covers 8 bases. V gave up 4 bases and J gave up 7 bases; unmatched junction bases: 6. The CDR3 is 14 residues long. The germline V gene encodes CDR1 SGHRS and CDR2 YFSETQ. CDR3 bases: TGCGCCAGCAGCGCGGACAGGGAAGGCGGGGAGCTGTTTTTT. This sequence encodes CASSADREGGELFF.

The V and J genes are TRBV5-1 and TRBJ2-7; weak D call: TRBD1 (6 bases). Germline V CDR1 and CDR2: SGHRS, YFSETQ. The CDR3 runs to 15 residues. Trimming left V 3 bases short and J 1 base short, with 14 bases between. CDR3 DNA sequence: TGCGCCAGCAGCTGGGCAGGGGCCTCGTCCTACGAGCAGTACTTC. Translated: CASSWAGASSYEQYF. Drawing the rest from reference TRBV5-1 and TRBJ2-7, the complete variable domain is KAGVTQTPRYLIKTRGQQVTLSCSPISGHRSVSWYQQTPGQGLQFLFEYFSETQRNKGNFPGRFSGRQFSNSRSEMNVSTLELGDSALYLCASSWAGASSYEQYFGPGTRLTVT.

The rearrangement uses TRBV28 and TRBJ1-6; no clear D. The CDR3 runs to 12 residues. CDR1 is MDHEN, CDR2 SYDVKM, per germline. CDR3 sequence: CAWQAIGSPLHF. The CDR3 region has the DNA TGTGCTTGGCAGGCAATAGGTTCACCCCTCCACTTT.

The chain is built from TRBV11-3 and TRBJ2-3; a possible D gene is TRBD1 (5 bases). CDR1 is SGHNT, CDR2 YENEEA, per germline. Trimming removed 5 bases from V and 0 bases from J, with 6 bases in between. The CDR3 runs 13 residues. The CDR3 reads CASSPGSTDTQYF. Written as DNA, the CDR3 is TGTGCCAGCAGCCCAGGGAGCACAGATACGCAGTATTTT. Full variable domain (outside the CDR3, taken from reference TRBV11-3 and TRBJ2-3): EAGVVQSPRYKIIEKKQPVAFWCNPISGHNTLYWYLQNLGQGPELLIRYENEEAVDDSQLPKDRFSAERLKGVDSTLKIQPAELGDSAVYLCASSPGSTDTQYFGPGTRLTVL.

The chain has TRBV6-5 and TRBJ2-7; D possibly matches TRBD1 or TRBD2 (5 bases each). Per the germline V gene, CDR1 is MNHEY and CDR2 is SVGAGI. The CDR3 extends over 13 amino acids. Trimming left V 6 bases short and J 6 bases short, with 15 bases between. CDR3 amino acids: CASRGTVFSEQYF. Here the CDR3 DNA reads TGTGCCAGCAGAGGGACGGTCTTTTCCGAGCAGTACTTC.

In DNA form, the CDR3 reads TGTGCCAGTAGTATAGACAGGGTTTCCTACAATGAGCAGTTCTTC. Translating gives CASSIDRVSYNEQFF. The rearrangement joins TRBV19 to TRBJ2-1; D may be TRBD1 (5 bases). The V gene lost 0 bases and the J gene lost 1 base, with 7 bases spanning the gap. Germline values: CDR1 LNHDA, CDR2 SQIVND (reference sequence). This CDR3 contains 15 residues.

The chain has TRBV11-2 and TRBJ2-1; 10 positions match TRBD2. Looked up from germline, CDR1 is SGHAT and CDR2 is FQNNGV. Unmatched junction bases numbered 2, after V lost 3 bases and J lost 3 bases. The CDR3 runs to 15 residues. As DNA, the CDR3 is TGTGCCAGCAGCTTCAGCGGGGGGGTCTACAATGAGCAGTTCTTC. As protein: CASSFSGGVYNEQFF.